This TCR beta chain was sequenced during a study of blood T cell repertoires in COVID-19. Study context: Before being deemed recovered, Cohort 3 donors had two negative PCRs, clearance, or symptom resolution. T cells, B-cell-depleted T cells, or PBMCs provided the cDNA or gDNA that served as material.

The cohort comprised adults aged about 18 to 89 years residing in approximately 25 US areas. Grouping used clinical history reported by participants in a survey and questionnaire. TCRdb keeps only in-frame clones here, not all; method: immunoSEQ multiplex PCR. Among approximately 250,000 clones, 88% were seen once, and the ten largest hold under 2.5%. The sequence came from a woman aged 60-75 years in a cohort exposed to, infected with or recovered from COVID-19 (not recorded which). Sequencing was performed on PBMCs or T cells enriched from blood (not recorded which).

CDR3 coding DNA: TGTGCCAGCAGCTCAGACAGGGGTGACGAGCAGTACTTC. Protein sequence: CASSSDRGDEQYF. The gene calls are TRBV7-2 and TRBJ2-7, with 8 bases lining up with TRBD1. Germline-derived CDR1 and CDR2 are SGHTA and FQGNSA. The CDR3 runs 13 residues. V shed 4 bases, J shed 5 bases, and the junction held 4 bases outside the gene matches.